A single sample gave rise to the 21 T cell receptor beta chains below, sequenced in a study of human thymus T cells. In corrective heart surgery, resections were taken, and these provided the thymus tissue. Libraries were prepared by immunoSEQ multiplex PCR; TCRdb keeps only in-frame clonotypes and omits some of them. The sample lists around 120,000 clones; over 85% were seen once. Sequencing was performed on thymus tissue. The receptor source for this set is a boy in the first two years of life with a congenital heart defect but otherwise immunologically healthy.

The chain is built from TRBV29-1 and TRBJ1-1; TRBD1 is a possible D gene (5 bases). Trimming took off 3 bases at V and 2 bases at J, with 19 bases between the two ends. The CDR3 has 16 residues. Germline loops: CDR1 SQVTM, CDR2 ANQGSEA. DNA for the CDR3: TGCAGCGTTGATTCATCGGACAACACCAATAACACTGAAGCTTTCTTT. Amino acids: CSVDSSDNTNNTEAFF.

This clone was picked up one time. The chain is built from TRBV18 and TRBJ2-7; TRBD2 might be the D (5 bases). CDR1 KGHSH and CDR2 LQKENI come from the germline V gene. The germline V and J ends were trimmed by 3 bases and 5 bases, with 14 bases remaining between them. The CDR3 loop spans 14 amino acids. CDR3 bases: TGTGCCAGCTCACCCCCGGAGGTAAGGGACGAGCAGTACTTC. Encoded protein: CASSPPEVRDEQYF.

The chain recombines TRBV9 with TRBJ2-5, with D tentatively TRBD1 (5 bases). CDR1 SGDLS and CDR2 YYNGEE come from the germline V gene. The germline V and J ends were trimmed by 0 bases and 2 bases, with 11 bases remaining between them. The CDR3 is 15 amino acids. For the CDR3, the DNA is TGTGCCAGCAGCGTAGATGGACATTTTCAAGAGACCCAGTACTTC. Protein: CASSVDGHFQETQYF. Combining the CDR3 with reference TRBV9 and TRBJ2-5 gives the whole variable domain DSGVTQTPKHLITATGQRVTLRCSPRSGDLSVYWYQQSLDQGLQFLIQYYNGEERAKGNILERFSAQQFPDLHSELNLSSLELGDSALYFCASSVDGHFQETQYFGPGTRLLVL.

CDR3 coding DNA: TGTGCCAGCAGCCCCACAACGCCAAACCGGGACAGGGAGGCGTACCAGCCCCAGCATTTT. It is translated as CASSPTTPNRDREAYQPQHF. The chain is built from TRBV7-8 and TRBJ1-5; 9 nucleotides line up with TRBD1. This CDR3 has 20 residues. After removal of 5 bases from V and 7 bases from J, the junction contained 24 bases not matched to a gene. Germline CDR1 is SGHVS and CDR2 is FQNEAQ. Combining the CDR3 with reference TRBV7-8 and TRBJ1-5 gives the whole variable domain GAGVSQSPRYKVAKRGQDVALRCDPISGHVSLFWYQQALGQGPEFLTYFQNEAQLDKSGLPSDRFFAERPEGSVSTLKIQRTQQEDSAVYLCASSPTTPNRDREAYQPQHFGDGTRLSIL.

The chain employs TRBV6-1 and TRBJ2-3; 11 bases are shared with TRBD2. Germline trimming cut 8 bases from V and 2 bases from J; bases unmatched to any gene: 6. The CDR3 has 15 residues. Germline loops: CDR1 MNHNS, CDR2 SASEGT. The CDR3 loop is CASGTSGGHTDTQYF. The DNA of the CDR3 is TGTGCCAGCGGCACTAGCGGGGGCCACACAGATACGCAGTATTTT.

The V gene is TRBV2, the J gene TRBJ2-3; 11 positions match TRBD1. CDR3 length equals 19 residues. V was pared by 4 bases and J by 8 bases, with 20 bases of the junction left unmatched. In germline, CDR1 is SNHLY, CDR2 FYNNEI. CDR3 bases: TGTGCCAGCAGTGTGGACAGGGGGCCGACCCACCCGCACAGAGGTACGCAGTATTTT. Its protein is CASSVDRGPTHPHRGTQYF.

This chain connects TRBV7-2 to TRBJ1-1; D uncertain. In germline, CDR1 is SGHTA, CDR2 FQGNSA. Trimming removed 0 bases at V and 6 bases at J, with 11 bases between. CDR3 length: 14 residues. The CDR3 DNA sequence: TGTGCCAGCAGCTTAGCAAGGGAGAGCCCTGAAGCTTTCTTT. This gives the protein CASSLARESPEAFF.

The V gene is TRBV10-2, the J gene TRBJ2-7; D tentatively reads TRBD1 or TRBD2 (7 bases each). Trimming took off 6 bases at V and 4 bases at J, with 13 bases between the two ends. The CDR3 has 13 amino acids. CDR1 WSHSY and CDR2 SAAADI come from the germline V gene. Written as DNA, the CDR3 is TGCGCCAGCAGGACAGGGAGGGGTTACGAGCAGTACTTC. It translates to CASRTGRGYEQYF.

The gene calls are TRBV4-2 and TRBJ2-7; TRBD2 agrees at 13 bases. From germline, CDR1 is LGHNA and CDR2 YNFKEQ. V lost 4 bases to trimming and J lost 1 base; unmatched junction nucleotides: 7. This CDR3 spans 17 amino acids. DNA of the CDR3: TGTGCCAGCAGCCCGACTAGCGGGGGGCCATTTTCCTACGAGCAGTACTTC. Translated, it gives CASSPTSGGPFSYEQYF.

The genes are TRBV10-3 and TRBJ1-2; D is unclear. The CDR3 totals 15 residues. V shed 4 bases and J shed 7 bases, with 19 bases lying between them. CDR1 ENHRY and CDR2 SYGVKD come from the germline V gene. The CDR3 nucleotides read TGTGCCATCAGTGGCGGAAAAGGAAGAGGTGTTGGCTACACCTTC. Residues: CAISGGKGRGVGYTF.

The chain recombines TRBV28 with TRBJ2-7; no definite D call. Trimming removed 3 bases from V and 0 bases from J, with 15 bases in between. The CDR3 loop spans 16 amino acids. From germline, CDR1 is MDHEN and CDR2 SYDVKM. Here the CDR3 reads CASSLFVAGFSYEQYF. The CDR3 nucleotides are TGTGCCAGCAGTTTGTTTGTTGCCGGCTTCTCCTACGAGCAGTACTTC.

This chain connects TRBV19 to TRBJ2-7; D is ambiguous. The CDR3 is made up of 13 amino acids. V lost 3 bases to trimming and J lost 3 bases, with 9 bases between them. CDR1 is LNHDA and CDR2 is SQIVND in the germline V gene (reference sequence). The CDR3 loop reads CASSIKHLYEQYF. CDR3 coding DNA: TGTGCCAGTAGTATTAAACACCTCTACGAGCAGTACTTC.

The V call is TRBV9, the J call TRBJ2-3; 8 nucleotides match TRBD2. CDR1 is SGDLS, CDR2 YYNGEE, per germline. Trimming removed 0 bases from V and 5 bases from J; junction bases left unmatched: 11. The CDR3 runs 17 residues. This CDR3 is CASSVEEERGTRDTQYF. CDR3 bases: TGTGCCAGCAGCGTAGAAGAGGAGCGGGGGACCAGAGATACGCAGTATTTT.

This chain connects TRBV6-5 to TRBJ2-7; D is uncertain. The CDR3 loop spans 14 amino acids. CDR1 is MNHEY, CDR2 SVGAGI, per germline. The V end was cut by 5 bases, the J end by 3 bases, with 14 bases between. The CDR3 nucleotides read TGTGCCAGCAGTCCCGGGTCTACTATCTACGAGCAGTACTTC. Translated, it gives CASSPGSTIYEQYF.

J is TRBJ1-2 and V is TRBV30; no clear D gene. From germline, CDR1 is GTSNPN and CDR2 SVGIG (reference sequence). Trimming took off 2 bases at V and 7 bases at J, with 8 bases between the two ends. The CDR3 runs 11 residues. CDR3 DNA sequence: TGTGCCTGGAGTTCCCGAGTTGGCTACACCTTC. Translation gives CAWSSRVGYTF.

This rearrangement joins TRBV11-2 to TRBJ1-6; no clear D gene. This CDR3 comprises 16 residues. Germline CDR1 SGHAT, CDR2 FQNNGV. The ends were cut back, 5 bases at V and 0 bases at J, with 11 bases in the middle. The CDR3 here is CASSGDTSSYNSPLHF. CDR3 sequence (DNA): TGTGCCAGCAGCGGAGACACTAGCTCCTATAATTCACCCCTCCACTTT.

The gene calls are TRBV10-2 and TRBJ1-2; tentative D call: TRBD1 (5 bases). This CDR3 has 13 residues. V was shortened by 6 bases and J by 4 bases, with 12 bases between the two germline ends. Per the germline V gene, CDR1 is WSHSY and CDR2 is SAAADI. Written as DNA, the CDR3 is TGCGCCAGCAGAGGAGTGGGGGGCTATGGCTACACCTTC. It translates to CASRGVGGYGYTF.

The rearrangement uses TRBV6-6 and TRBJ2-3; 10 nucleotides align to TRBD1. Germline V CDR1 and CDR2: MNHNY, SVGAGI (reference sequence). V gave up 4 bases and J gave up 4 bases; unmatched junction bases: 8. This CDR3 region has 16 residues. In DNA, the CDR3 is TGTGCCAGCAGTTCCCGGACAGGGGGGTCGGCAGATACGCAGTATTTT. Translating gives CASSSRTGGSADTQYF.

The gene calls are TRBV27 and TRBJ2-1; D not certain. The germline V and J ends were trimmed by 8 bases and 2 bases, with 16 bases remaining between them. There are 15 residues in the CDR3. Germline V CDR1 and CDR2: MNHEY, SMNVEV (reference sequence). As DNA, the CDR3 is TGTGCCAGCCCCCTCCCGCGCCCAGCCTACAATGAGCAGTTCTTC. Translation: CASPLPRPAYNEQFF.

The V and J genes are TRBV4-1 and TRBJ2-2; no clear D gene. Germline V gene data show CDR1 as MGHRA and CDR2 as YSYEKL. The length of the CDR3 is 18 residues. V was cut by 0 bases and J by 6 bases, with 20 bases left in between. The CDR3 nucleotides are TGCGCCAGCAGCCAAGAGAGACAAGAACCCATTACCGCCGGGGAGCTGTTTTTT. Translating it yields CASSQERQEPITAGELFF.

V and J are TRBV4-2 and TRBJ2-7; TRBD2 matches at 11 bases. Unmatched junction bases numbered 8, after V lost 2 bases and J lost 5 bases. The CDR3 is 16 amino acids. From germline, CDR1 is LGHNA and CDR2 YNFKEQ. The CDR3 is CASSQISTSGADEQYF. The CDR3 DNA is TGTGCCAGCAGCCAAATCTCGACTAGCGGGGCCGACGAGCAGTACTTC.